The 10 T cell receptor beta chains presented below share a single source sample, sequenced in a study of OX40 agonist ivuxolimab in advanced cancers. Data came from immunoSEQ multiplex PCR; TCRdb stores just in-frame clones and leaves some out. The sample carries some 110,000 clones, roughly 90% recorded once. The sequencing used CD4+ or CD8+ T cells sorted from blood, collected in a trial of the OX40 agonist ivuxolimab. All receptors derive from an adult with an advanced solid tumor such as melanoma, head and neck, liver or kidney cancer.

J is TRBJ2-7 and V is TRBV11-2, with 7 positions matching TRBD1. CDR1 is SGHAT, CDR2 FQNNGV, per germline. Germline trimming cut 5 bases from V and 0 bases from J; bases unmatched to any gene: 7. CDR3 length: 15 amino acids. CDR3 in DNA: TGTGCCAGCAGCCGTGGGGACAGTTACTCCTACGAGCAGTACTTC. Translated, it gives CASSRGDSYSYEQYF.

V gene TRBV15 combines with J gene TRBJ1-3; no definite D call. This CDR3 region has 14 residues. The ends were cut back, 8 bases at V and 0 bases at J, with 11 bases in the middle. Germline V gives CDR1 LNHNV, CDR2 YYDKDF (reference sequence). The DNA for the CDR3 is TGTGCCACCTGGCAGGACTACTCTGGAAACACCATATATTTT. Protein product: CATWQDYSGNTIYF. The full variable domain, completed using reference TRBV15 and TRBJ1-3, is DAMVIQNPRYQVTQFGKPVTLSCSQTLNHNVMYWYQQKSSQAPKLLFHYYDKDFNNEADTPDNFQSRRPNTSFCFLDIRSPGLGDTAMYLCATWQDYSGNTIYFGEGSWLTVV.

Here the CDR3 reads CASRNPGLAREQYF. The DNA for the CDR3 is TGTGCCAGCAGAAATCCCGGCCTAGCTCGCGAGCAGTACTTC. The gene calls are TRBV11-2 and TRBJ2-7, with D maybe TRBD2 (5 bases). V shed 6 bases and J shed 6 bases, with 18 bases lying between them. The CDR3 sequence is 14 residues long. CDR1 and CDR2 from the germline V gene are SGHAT and FQNNGV.

This sequence joins TRBV7-2 and TRBJ1-5; TRBD1 is a possible D gene (6 bases). The CDR3 sequence is 15 residues long. V gave up 5 bases and J gave up 7 bases, with 18 bases separating them. Germline CDR1 reads SGHTA; CDR2 reads FQGNSA. CDR3 in amino acids: CASSTGWGPGQPQHF. For the CDR3, the DNA is TGTGCCAGCAGCACGGGCTGGGGGCCTGGGCAGCCCCAGCATTTT. The whole variable domain, filled in from reference TRBV7-2 and TRBJ1-5, reads GAGVSQSPSNKVTEKGKDVELRCDPISGHTALYWYRQSLGQGLEFLIYFQGNSAPDKSGLPSDRFSAERTGGSVSTLTIQRTQQEDSAVYLCASSTGWGPGQPQHFGDGTRLSIL.

CDR3 sequence: CASSGGATNEKLFF. The CDR3 bases are TGTGCCAGTAGTGGAGGGGCAACTAATGAAAAACTGTTTTTT. This chain links TRBV19 with TRBJ1-4, with D possibly being TRBD1 (5 bases). Germline V gives CDR1 LNHDA, CDR2 SQIVND (reference sequence). The V gene lost 5 bases and the J gene lost 0 bases, with 7 bases spanning the gap. CDR3 length: 14 amino acids.

The chain uses TRBV5-4 and TRBJ2-3, with a possible D match to TRBD1 (6 bases). Germline V CDR1 and CDR2: SGHNT, YYREEE (reference sequence). V was clipped by 5 bases and J by 0 bases, with 19 bases between them. The CDR3 is 17 amino acids. CDR3 sequence (DNA): TGTGCCAGCAGTCCAAAGAACAGGGAAGGTAGCACAGATACGCAGTATTTT. It translates to CASSPKNREGSTDTQYF.

The genes are TRBV7-9 and TRBJ2-7; no reliable D call. Looked up from germline, CDR1 is SEHNR and CDR2 is FQNEAQ (reference sequence). The CDR3 covers 13 residues. With 0 bases removed from V and 3 bases from J, the gap between germline ends came to 6 bases. The CDR3 DNA follows: TGTGCCAGCAGCTTAGCGACCGACTACGAGCAGTACTTC. It is translated as CASSLATDYEQYF.

The gene calls are TRBV20-1 and TRBJ1-2; D gene uncertain. Germline assignment: CDR1 DFQATT and CDR2 SNEGSKA (reference sequence). CDR3 size: 11 residues. The DNA of the CDR3 is TGCAGAGACGGACGGATCTATGGCTACACCTTC. It translates to CRDGRIYGYTF.

The chain carries TRBV19 and TRBJ1-1; perhaps TRBD1 as D (5 bases). This CDR3 has 14 amino acids. CDR1 is LNHDA, CDR2 SQIVND, per germline (reference sequence). V was cut by 2 bases and J by 3 bases, with 10 bases left in between. The CDR3 nucleotides are TGTGCCAGTAGTATAATCTCAGGGTACACTGAAGCTTTCTTT. Translating it yields CASSIISGYTEAFF.

This rearrangement joins TRBV9 to TRBJ2-3, with D maybe TRBD2 (5 bases). Deletions cut 3 bases from V and 0 bases from J, with 11 bases between. Germline CDR1 SGDLS, CDR2 YYNGEE. The CDR3 length is 15 residues. The CDR3 spells CASSASGSSTDTQYF. The CDR3, as DNA: TGTGCCAGCAGCGCGAGCGGCTCTAGCACAGATACGCAGTATTTT.